Presented here are 12 T cell receptor beta chains from one specimen sequenced in a study of T-cell reconstitution after alpha-beta-depleted transplantation in children. Preparation of the TCRbeta library used unique molecular identifiers. TCRdb fed the PCR reads into MiXCR, producing one record per CDR3 protein. The table has approximately 520,000 distinct CDR3 sequences, around a third seen once. The specimen comprised PBMCs from the stem cell graft donor, sampled from the stem cell graft. The receptors derive from a human donor who donated a stem cell graft to a child with aplastic anemia.

This chain links TRBV25-1 with TRBJ2-7; D ambiguous. Germline CDR1 MGHDK, CDR2 SYGVNS. Trimming shortened V by 3 bases and J by 6 bases, and 6 bases separated the two germline ends. The CDR3 is 11 amino acids. This chain's CDR3 is CASSDILEQYF. Here the CDR3 DNA reads TGTGCCAGCAGTGACATTCTCGAGCAGTACTTC.

The chain has TRBV7-9 and TRBJ2-5; D possibly corresponds to TRBD2 (6 bases). The V end was cut by 5 bases, the J end by 2 bases, with 15 bases between. Germline CDR1 reads SEHNR; CDR2 reads FQNEAQ (reference sequence). The CDR3 runs to 15 residues. The CDR3 region is CASSRDLVYQETQYF. The CDR3 DNA is TGTGCCAGCAGCCGGGACTTAGTCTATCAAGAGACCCAGTACTTC.

This clonotype was seen a few times. The genes are TRBV10-3 and TRBJ2-5; D unresolved. With 0 bases removed from V and 2 bases from J, the gap between germline ends came to 25 bases. The V gene's germline CDR1 is ENHRY and CDR2 SYGVKD. This CDR3 spans 20 amino acids. The CDR3 DNA is TGTGCCATCAGTGAGTCGAAGAAAATGAGTGACCCCTCTTATCAAGAGACCCAGTACTTC. This gives the protein CAISESKKMSDPSYQETQYF.

V is TRBV9 and J is TRBJ2-5; D remains unclear. The germline CDR1 and CDR2 sequences are SGDLS and YYNGEE. Trimming removed 1 base at V and 1 base at J, with 8 bases between. The CDR3 covers 14 residues. The CDR3 DNA sequence: TGTGCCAGCAGCGTAAACGTACTCCAAGAGACCCAGTACTTC. This sequence encodes CASSVNVLQETQYF.

The rearrangement uses TRBV12-3 or TRBV12-4 and TRBJ2-7; D may be TRBD1 (6 bases). The V end was cut by 5 bases, the J end by 7 bases, with 18 bases between. This CDR3 spans 14 amino acids. CDR3 sequence: CASSGSRGRWEQYF. CDR3 bases: TGTGCCAGCAGTGGGTCCAGGGGACGGTGGGAGCAGTACTTC.

This clonotype was detected a few times. This rearrangement joins TRBV5-1 to TRBJ2-7, with 7 bases fitting TRBD2. Germline V CDR1 and CDR2: SGHRS, YFSETQ. This CDR3 spans 13 amino acids. Losses at the gene ends were 8 bases for V and 6 bases for J; bases not matched to a gene: 11. The chain's CDR3 is CASSLGRGSEQYV. The CDR3 nucleotides read TGCGCCAGTTCCTTAGGGAGGGGAAGCGAGCAGTACGTC.

The V call is TRBV20-1, the J call TRBJ1-4; a possible D gene is TRBD1 (6 bases). Per germline, CDR1 DFQATT and CDR2 SNEGSKA (reference sequence). The CDR3 is 15 amino acids. Trimming removed 2 bases at V and 4 bases at J, with 14 bases between. The CDR3 reads CSARLKGQINEKLFF. CDR3 in DNA: TGCAGTGCTAGACTGAAAGGACAGATTAATGAAAAACTGTTTTTT.

The rearrangement joins TRBV7-2 to TRBJ2-3, with D perhaps matching TRBD2 (7 bases). V shed 5 bases and J shed 1 base, with 10 bases lying between them. The CDR3 sequence is 14 residues long. Germline V gene lookup returns CDR1 SGHTA and CDR2 FQGNSA. Written as DNA, the CDR3 is TGTGCCAGCAGCCAAGGGGGGGGCACAGATACGCAGTATTTT. This translates into CASSQGGGTDTQYF.

This clonotype was counted a few times. This rearrangement joins TRBV6-2 or TRBV6-3 to TRBJ1-5; TRBD1 is a possible D gene (5 bases). V was shortened by 2 bases and J by 3 bases, with 8 bases between the two germline ends. Germline V gene sequence: CDR1 MNHEY, CDR2 SVGEGT. The CDR3 is 14 residues long. CDR3 in DNA: TGTGCCAGCAGTTACGCCGGGGCCAATCAGCCCCAGCATTTT. Amino acid sequence: CASSYAGANQPQHF.

This chain connects TRBV5-1 to TRBJ2-1, with 9 bases lining up with TRBD1. The CDR3 consists of 15 residues. V gave up 0 bases and J gave up 9 bases; unmatched junction bases: 7. Germline V gene lookup returns CDR1 SGHRS and CDR2 YFSETQ. The CDR3: CASSLERTGGSEQFF. CDR3 DNA: TGCGCCAGCAGCTTGGAGAGAACAGGGGGCAGTGAGCAGTTCTTC.

The chain uses TRBV6-5 and TRBJ2-2; 8 nucleotides match TRBD1. With V trimmed by 4 bases and J by 7 bases, 5 bases remained unmatched. Looked up from germline, CDR1 is MNHEY and CDR2 is SVGAGI. This CDR3 contains 14 residues. The CDR3 region has the DNA TGTGCCAGCAGTTTCGACAGGGGCGGCGGGGAGCTGTTTTTT. Its translation is CASSFDRGGGELFF.

There are many counts of this clonotype. V gene TRBV20-1 combines with J gene TRBJ2-3; 12 bases agree with TRBD1. The ends lost 0 bases at V and 7 bases at J; junction bases unmatched: 5. Germline V lookup: CDR1 DFQATT, CDR2 SNEGSKA (reference sequence). This CDR3 contains 15 residues. CDR3 amino acids: CSARDPGQGAYTQYF. DNA for the CDR3: TGCAGTGCTAGAGACCCGGGACAGGGGGCATATACGCAGTATTTT.